This T cell receptor beta chain was recovered during a study of OX40 agonist ivuxolimab in advanced cancers. As to this clone: The target antigen is unknown.

The germline gives CDR1 SEHNR, CDR2 FQNEAQ (reference sequence). The CDR3 covers 16 residues. Losses at the gene ends were 2 bases for V and 5 bases for J; bases not matched to a gene: 11. Study results and limitations: Doses of 0.1 to 3.0 mg/kg were accompanied by clonal expansion of CD4+ and CD8+ blood T cells by week 6.

The repertoire was sequenced with immunoSEQ multiplex PCR; TCRdb's copy has only in-frame clones and lacks some. The top ten hold more than 1% of the sample, which has about 64,000 clones, 80% seen once. The sample here was CD4+ or CD8+ T cells sorted from blood, taken in a trial of the OX40 agonist ivuxolimab. This TCR came from an adult with an advanced solid tumor such as melanoma, head and neck, liver or kidney cancer. The rearrangement joins TRBV7-9 to TRBJ2-7; 8 bases are a match to TRBD2. The CDR3 here is CASSLYFGTRGHEQYF. DNA of the CDR3: TGTGCCAGCAGCTTATATTTCGGGACTAGAGGCCACGAGCAGTACTTC. The full variable domain, completed using reference TRBV7-9 and TRBJ2-7, is DTGVSQNPRHKITKRGQNVTFRCDPISEHNRLYWYRQTLGQGPEFLTYFQNEAQLEKSRLLSDRFSAERPKGSFSTLEIQRTEQGDSAMYLCASSLYFGTRGHEQYFGPGTRLTVT.